This paragraph covers one T cell receptor beta chain sequence. The target antigen is unknown. No cell sorting was done before RNA was extracted from the tissue. A modified ARM-PCR protocol with three rounds of nested PCR amplified TCRbeta. MiXCR, run by TCRdb on the multiplex PCR reads, gives a single entry per CDR3 protein. In the table there are about 200,000 distinct CDR3 sequences, 71% of which are singletons. The record originates from a study of tumor and adjacent non-tumor tissue in lung cancer. At the level of the study: Patients comprised about a dozen adenocarcinoma, a couple of squamous cell carcinoma and 1 small cell lung cancer.

Germline-derived CDR1 and CDR2 are SGHTA and FQGTGA. CDR3 length: 14 amino acids. V lost 2 bases and J 0 bases, leaving 6 bases between the germline ends. Study-wide results and caveats: Shorter survival was associated with higher TCR diversity in tumors.

The chain employs TRBV7-3 and TRBJ2-3, with D perhaps TRBD1 or TRBD2 (5 bases each). This sequence was found in a man between 60 and 70 years old with non-small cell lung cancer. Sequencing was performed on lung tumor tissue. As DNA, the CDR3 is TGTGCCAGCAGCTTAGGGACCAGCACAGATACGCAGTATTTT. Translation: CASSLGTSTDTQYF.